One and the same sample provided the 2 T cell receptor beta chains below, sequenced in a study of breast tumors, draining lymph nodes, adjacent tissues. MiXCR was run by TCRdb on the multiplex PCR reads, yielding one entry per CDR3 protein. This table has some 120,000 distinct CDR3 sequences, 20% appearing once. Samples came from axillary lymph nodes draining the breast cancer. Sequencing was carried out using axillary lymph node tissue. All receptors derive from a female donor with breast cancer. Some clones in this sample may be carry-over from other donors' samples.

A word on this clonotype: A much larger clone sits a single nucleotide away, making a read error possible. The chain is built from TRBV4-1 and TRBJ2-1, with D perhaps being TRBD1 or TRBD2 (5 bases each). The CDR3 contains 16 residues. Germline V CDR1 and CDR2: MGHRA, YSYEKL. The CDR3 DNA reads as TGCGCCAGCAGCCAAGACGGGACGCCCCTCTACAATGAGCAGCTCTTC. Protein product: CASSQDGTPLYNEQLF.

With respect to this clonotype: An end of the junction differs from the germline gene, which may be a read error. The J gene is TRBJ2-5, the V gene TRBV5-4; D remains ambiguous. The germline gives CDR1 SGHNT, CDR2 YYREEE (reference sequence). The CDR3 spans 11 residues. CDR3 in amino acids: CAGSSQETQYF. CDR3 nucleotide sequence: TGTGCCGGCAGCTCCCAAGAGACCCAGTACTTC.